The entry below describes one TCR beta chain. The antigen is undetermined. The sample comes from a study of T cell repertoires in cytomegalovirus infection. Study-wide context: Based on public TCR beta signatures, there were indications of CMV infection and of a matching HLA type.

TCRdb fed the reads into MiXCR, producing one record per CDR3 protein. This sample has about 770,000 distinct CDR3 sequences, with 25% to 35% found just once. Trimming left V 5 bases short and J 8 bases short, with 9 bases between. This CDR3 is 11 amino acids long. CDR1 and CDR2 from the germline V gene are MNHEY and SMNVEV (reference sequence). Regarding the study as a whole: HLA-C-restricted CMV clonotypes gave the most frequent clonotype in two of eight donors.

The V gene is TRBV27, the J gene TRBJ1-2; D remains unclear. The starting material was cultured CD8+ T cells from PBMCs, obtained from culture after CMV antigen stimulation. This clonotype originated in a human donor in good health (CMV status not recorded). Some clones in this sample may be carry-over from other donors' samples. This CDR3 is CASSHKGGYTF. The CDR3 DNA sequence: TGTGCCAGCAGTCACAAAGGAGGCTACACCTTC.